The 12 T cell receptor beta chains below were found in one sample sequenced in a study of regulatory T cells in long-lasting Graves disease. Time point defined: newly diagnosed GD, antithyroid drugs for less than 3 months. RNA from PBMCs was the source of the TCR library. Arm-PCR of CDR3 regions with iRepertoire HTBI primers generated TCR beta libraries. TCRdb re-analysed the multiplex PCR reads in MiXCR, keeping a single row per CDR3 protein. Of under 450,000 distinct CDR3 sequences detected, about 17% appear once; the ten largest clones hold roughly 21%. The sample was also reused in another study, on T cells in Graves' hyperthyroidism and ophthalmopathy.

The input for sequencing was peripheral blood mononuclear cells (PBMCs), taken at new diagnosis, from a patient treated with antithyroid drugs. Source of these receptors: a woman younger than 35 with Graves disease.

Of note for this clonotype: This could be a read error, since a much larger clone is one nucleotide away. The chain employs TRBV11-2 and TRBJ2-2, with D perhaps assigned TRBD1 or TRBD2 (5 bases each). CDR3 length: 12 residues. Germline V lookup: CDR1 SGHAT, CDR2 FQNNGV. DNA for the CDR3: TGTGCCGGTGTGGGGCCCGGTGGGGAGCGGTTTTTT. Amino acids: CAGVGPGGERFF.

There are many counts of this clonotype. The chain has TRBV5-1 and TRBJ2-3; 7 bases line up with TRBD1. The CDR3 contains 14 residues. The germline V gene has CDR1 SGHRS and CDR2 YFSETQ. Germline trimming cut 2 bases from V and 1 base from J; bases unmatched to any gene: 1. CDR3 in DNA: TGCGCCAGCAGCTTTCAGGGGGGCACAGATACGCAGTATTTT. It is translated as CASSFQGGTDTQYF.

This chain uses TRBV19 with TRBJ2-7; 8 bases are a match to TRBD1. With 4 bases clipped from V and 3 bases from J, the junction kept 8 bases outside the gene matches. This CDR3 contains 15 residues. Germline CDR1 LNHDA, CDR2 SQIVND (reference sequence). CDR3 sequence (DNA): TGTGCCAGTAGTACCGGGACAGGCCTTATCTACGAGCAGTACTTC. It specifies CASSTGTGLIYEQYF.

This clonotype has a count of ten or more. The rearrangement joins TRBV7-3 to TRBJ2-3; 8 bases match TRBD2. This CDR3 region has 15 residues. Germline V gene data show CDR1 as SGHTA and CDR2 as FQGTGA. The V segment lost 5 bases and the J segment 6 bases; nucleotides outside the gene matches: 10. The CDR3 DNA reads as TGTGCCAGCAGCCTGACGGGAGGGCCGGGCGATACGCAGTATTTT. Protein: CASSLTGGPGDTQYF. The variable domain in full, completed from reference TRBV7-3 and TRBJ2-3, reads GAGVSQTPSNKVTEKGKYVELRCDPISGHTALYWYRQSLGQGPEFLIYFQGTGAADDSGLPNDRFFAVRPEGSVSTLKIQRTERGDSAVYLCASSLTGGPGDTQYFGPGTRLTVL.

This clonotype was counted ten times or more. This sequence joins TRBV12-3 or TRBV12-4 and TRBJ1-2, with 7 bases fitting TRBD1. Unmatched junction bases numbered 7, after V lost 2 bases and J lost 4 bases. CDR3 size: 15 residues. In DNA form, the CDR3 reads TGTGCCAGCAGTTTAAGTGCGGGACAGATCTATGGCTACACCTTC. It specifies CASSLSAGQIYGYTF.

This clonotype was found a few times. This chain joins TRBV20-1 and TRBJ2-5, with 7 nucleotides matching TRBD2. V dropped 1 base and J dropped 5; count of bases not matched to a gene: 16. Germline V lookup: CDR1 DFQATT, CDR2 SNEGSKA (reference sequence). The CDR3 is 17 amino acids. The CDR3 loop reads CSARGPRTSPRQETQYF. CDR3 DNA: TGCAGTGCTAGAGGACCCAGGACTAGTCCCCGTCAGGAGACCCAGTACTTC.

With respect to this clonotype: One end of the junction is discordant with germline, which a read error may explain. The chain uses TRBV27 and TRBJ2-1; weak D call: TRBD1 (6 bases). The J call could be wrong; TRBJ2-5 is a better fit for the DNA end. Germline V gene lookup returns CDR1 MNHEY and CDR2 SMNVEV (reference sequence). The CDR3 runs to 13 residues. This CDR3 is CASGFNRVQTQYF. CDR3 DNA: TGTGCCAGCGGTTTCAACAGGGTACAGACCCAGTACTTC.

This clonotype has at least ten counts. The V and J genes are TRBV11-1 and TRBJ2-1; 7 bases line up with TRBD2. The trim removed 5 bases at V and 9 bases at J, leaving 13 bases unmatched. In germline, CDR1 is SGHAT, CDR2 FQDESV (reference sequence). This CDR3 is 15 amino acids long. As DNA, the CDR3 is TGTGCCAGCAGCCCCACTAGCGTTGGTGGGGCTGAGCAGTTCTTC. It specifies CASSPTSVGGAEQFF. The full variable domain, its missing parts supplied by reference TRBV11-1 and TRBJ2-1, is EAEVAQSPRYKITEKSQAVAFWCDPISGHATLYWYRQILGQGPELLVQFQDESVVDDSQLPKDRFSAERLKGVDSTLKIQPAELGDSAMYLCASSPTSVGGAEQFFGPGTRLTVL.

The rearrangement uses TRBV28 and TRBJ2-3; 9 bases line up with TRBD1. The CDR3 consists of 17 residues. J was trimmed by 2 bases and V by 6 bases; bases with no gene match: 12. Germline CDR1 is MDHEN and CDR2 is SYDVKM. CDR3 sequence (DNA): TGTGCCAGCAGGCTATGGGCCGGGACAGGGATCACAGATACGCAGTATTTT. This encodes CASRLWAGTGITDTQYF. The whole variable domain, filled in from reference TRBV28 and TRBJ2-3, reads DVKVTQSSRYLVKRTGEKVFLECVQDMDHENMFWYRQDPGLGLRLIYFSYDVKMKEKGDIPEGYSVSREKKERFSLILESASTNQTSMYLCASRLWAGTGITDTQYFGPGTRLTVL.

This clonotype showed up many times. The chain employs TRBV18 and TRBJ2-1; no clear D. CDR1 and CDR2 from the germline V gene are KGHSH and LQKENI. V gave up 3 bases and J gave up 6 bases, with 9 bases separating them. CDR3 length equals 13 residues. The CDR3 region has the DNA TGTGCCAGCTCACCGACCAGAATCAATGAGCAGTTCTTC. It encodes CASSPTRINEQFF.

This clonotype was observed many times. The chain has TRBV3-1 and TRBJ1-1; tentative D call: TRBD1 (6 bases). The CDR3 runs 14 residues. V was shortened by 1 base and J by 5 bases, with 11 bases between the two germline ends. Germline assignment: CDR1 LGHDT and CDR2 YNNKEL (reference sequence). This chain's CDR3 is CASSQVDSSTEAFF. As DNA, the CDR3 is TGTGCCAGCAGCCAAGTGGACAGTTCTACTGAAGCTTTCTTT.

This clonotype has at least ten counts. V usage is TRBV2 and J usage is TRBJ2-1, with D tentatively TRBD2 (8 bases). V lost 7 bases, J lost 3 bases, and 19 bases lay in between. Per the germline V gene, CDR1 is SNHLY and CDR2 is FYNNEI. The CDR3 is 16 residues long. The CDR3 loop reads CASTIGGGQSYNEQFF. CDR3 bases: TGTGCCAGCACCATCGGGGGGGGACAGAGCTACAATGAGCAGTTCTTC.